Listed here are 7 T cell receptor beta chains from one sample, sequenced in a study of identical twins. TCRdb fed the 5' RACE reads into MiXCR, producing one record per CDR3 protein. In the table there are nearly 200,000 distinct CDR3 sequences, 15% of which are singletons. These data also formed part of another study, on T cells expressing NK-cell markers.

Input material: CD8+ T cells sorted from blood. These receptors were taken from a young woman in good health.

In DNA form, the CDR3 reads TGTGCCAGCAGTTTACTAGCGGGGGGGAACAATGAGCAGTTCTTC. Its protein product is CASSLLAGGNNEQFF. The chain is built from TRBV6-5 and TRBJ2-1, with TRBD2 matching over 13 bases. The CDR3 extends over 15 amino acids. The ends lost 4 bases at V and 5 bases at J; junction bases unmatched: 2. Germline V gene data show CDR1 as MNHEY and CDR2 as SVGAGI.

This clonotype was found a few times. The chain links TRBV6-1 to TRBJ1-1, with no clear D. The germline CDR1 and CDR2 sequences are MNHNS and SASEGT. The V gene lost 3 bases and the J gene lost 0 bases, with 5 bases spanning the gap. This CDR3 spans 13 amino acids. The CDR3, as DNA: TGTGCCAGCAGTGACACCATGAACACTGAAGCTTTCTTT. It encodes CASSDTMNTEAFF.

This clonotype was seen a few times. J is TRBJ2-1 and V is TRBV6-2 or TRBV6-3, with D unclear. Trimming took off 0 bases at V and 0 bases at J, with 9 bases between the two ends. The CDR3 has 16 amino acids. From germline, CDR1 is MNHEY and CDR2 SVGEGT. CDR3 bases: TGTGCCAGCAGTTACTCGTCGGGTAGCTCCTACAATGAGCAGTTCTTC. Residues: CASSYSSGSSYNEQFF.

For the CDR3, the DNA is TGCAGCGTTCTGTCTGGCCCTTACTACGAGCAGTACTTC. It encodes CSVLSGPYYEQYF. This chain uses TRBV29-1 with TRBJ2-7; D unclear. The ends were cut back, 5 bases at V and 3 bases at J, with 14 bases in the middle. Germline lookup yields CDR1 SQVTM and CDR2 ANQGSEA. The CDR3 has 13 residues.

The chain has TRBV4-1 and TRBJ2-1; TRBD1 matches 10 bases. V dropped 5 bases and J dropped 7; count of bases not matched to a gene: 8. This CDR3 has 15 amino acids. Germline assignment: CDR1 MGHRA and CDR2 YSYEKL. CDR3 protein: CASSFRQGAMNEQFF. In nucleotides, the CDR3 is TGCGCCAGCAGCTTTCGACAGGGGGCGATGAATGAGCAGTTCTTC.

The chain links TRBV4-3 to TRBJ2-1; D remains unclear. This CDR3 comprises 15 residues. V was shortened by 1 base and J by 0 bases, with 7 bases between the two germline ends. Germline V CDR1 and CDR2: LGHNA, YSLEER. For the CDR3, the DNA is TGCGCCAGCAGCCAAGCTCTGTTCTCCTACAATGAGCAGTTCTTC. It encodes CASSQALFSYNEQFF.

V is TRBV7-3 and J is TRBJ2-5; D gene unclear. Germline CDR1 and CDR2: SGHTA and FQGTGA. V was shortened by 2 bases and J by 5 bases, with 15 bases between the two germline ends. The CDR3 consists of 15 residues. The CDR3 spells CASSLYGGTWETQYF. In DNA, the CDR3 is TGTGCCAGCAGCTTATACGGCGGAACCTGGGAGACCCAGTACTTC.